These 8 T cell receptor beta chains came from one sample sequenced in a study of T cells in Graves' hyperthyroidism and ophthalmopathy. Amplification of TCR beta CDR3 regions was performed using RNA transcripts as template. RT-PCR in the first round (using the HTBI primer set) targeted the TCR CDR3. TCRdb re-analysed the multiplex PCR reads in MiXCR, keeping a single row per CDR3 protein. The table records under 350,000 distinct CDR3 sequences, roughly an eighth of them present only once. Sequencing used blood. These receptors all stem from a woman in her thirties or forties with Graves' ophthalmopathy.

This clonotype came up many times. CDR3 protein: CATSRAPRTDTQYF. The CDR3 DNA is TGTGCCACCAGCAGAGCCCCGAGGACAGATACGCAGTATTTT. This chain connects TRBV15 to TRBJ2-3, with D hard to call. The CDR3 contains 14 residues. The germline V gene has CDR1 LNHNV and CDR2 YYDKDF (reference sequence). Trimming pared 1 base from V and 3 bases from J, leaving 8 bases between.

This clonotype has just a few counts. V gene TRBV6-1 combines with J gene TRBJ1-6; tentative D call: TRBD1 (6 bases). The V and J ends lost 6 bases and 0 bases respectively, with 12 bases between them. Germline lookup yields CDR1 MNHNS and CDR2 SASEGT. The CDR3 has 16 amino acids. CDR3 loop: CASRPGQSSYNSPLHF. The CDR3 bases are TGTGCCAGCAGGCCCGGACAGAGCTCCTATAATTCACCCCTCCACTTT.

This clonotype has at least ten counts. This chain links TRBV28 with TRBJ2-7; 10 bases map to TRBD1. With V trimmed by 3 bases and J by 4 bases, 9 bases remained unmatched. The CDR3 contains 16 residues. Germline-derived CDR1 and CDR2 are MDHEN and SYDVKM. CDR3 sequence reads: CASSFLSGTGVYEQYF. CDR3 nucleotide sequence: TGTGCCAGCAGTTTCCTTTCCGGGACAGGGGTTTACGAGCAGTACTTC.

The genes are TRBV12-5 and TRBJ1-5; perhaps TRBD1 as D (5 bases). The CDR3 sequence is 17 residues long. Germline CDR1 reads LGHNT; CDR2 reads FRNRAP. Trimming left V 0 bases short and J 5 bases short, with 17 bases between. CDR3 loop: CASGLVLGVKGHQPQHF. The CDR3 coding sequence is TGTGCTAGTGGTTTGGTACTAGGCGTAAAGGGACATCAGCCCCAGCATTTT.

Turning to this clonotype: This could be a read error, since a much larger clone is one nucleotide away. The chain employs TRBV28 and TRBJ2-5; 9 nucleotides line up with TRBD2. Per the germline V gene, CDR1 is MDHEN and CDR2 is SYDVKM. The CDR3 has 15 residues. V was clipped by 6 bases and J by 0 bases; unmatched bases: 5. The CDR3 sequence is CASRRAGGYQETQYF. CDR3 in DNA: TGTGCCAGCAGGAGAGCGGGGGGCTACCAAGAGACCCAGTACTTC. The full variable domain, with the rest looked up from reference TRBV28 and TRBJ2-5, is DVKVTQSSRYLVKRTGEKVFLECVQDMDHENMFWYRQDPGLGLRLIYFSYDVKMKEKGDIPEGYSVSREKKERFSLILESASTNQTSMYLCASRRAGGYQETQYFGPGTRLLVL.

The CDR3 here is CASSIVPGASGGYTF. The CDR3 DNA reads TGTGCCAGTAGTATAGTCCCAGGAGCGAGTGGTGGCTACACCTTC. The chain links TRBV19 to TRBJ1-2; D call uncertain. The length of the CDR3 is 15 residues. CDR1 and CDR2 (germline): LNHDA, SQIVND (reference sequence). The V and J ends lost 1 base and 7 bases respectively, with 16 bases between them. The full variable domain, in which reference TRBV19 and TRBJ1-2 provide the parts outside the CDR3, is DGGITQSPKYLFRKEGQNVTLSCEQNLNHDAMYWYRQDPGQGLRLIYYSQIVNDFQKGDIAEGYSVSREKKESFPLTVTSAQKNPTAFYLCASSIVPGASGGYTFGSGTRLTVV.

At least ten counts were recorded for this clonotype. V usage is TRBV5-1 and J usage is TRBJ2-7, with D perhaps matching TRBD1 (5 bases). The CDR3 has 14 amino acids. The germline gives CDR1 SGHRS, CDR2 YFSETQ. The V and J ends lost 4 bases and 7 bases respectively, with 18 bases between them. Here the CDR3 DNA reads TGCGCCAGCAGCCGTGGGGCTTTAACAGGAGAGCAGTACTTC. Its protein product is CASSRGALTGEQYF.

This clonotype was seen a handful of times. The rearrangement uses TRBV6-5 and TRBJ1-1; 9 bases fit TRBD1. V trimming: 0 bases; J trimming: 2 bases; junction bases outside the gene matches: 4. Germline-derived CDR1 and CDR2 are MNHEY and SVGAGI. CDR3 length: 16 residues. CDR3 DNA: TGTGCCAGCAGTTACTCCGGGACAGGGATTAACACTGAAGCTTTCTTT. Translated, it gives CASSYSGTGINTEAFF.